Below, 11 T cell receptor beta chains from the same sample are listed, as sequenced in a study of control samples from healthy donors and cancer patients. The data were produced by immunoSEQ multiplex PCR, yet TCRdb's version contains in-frame clones alone and is incomplete. The repertoire holds about 140,000 clones, with around 85% as singletons. Sequenced: blood. The receptors derive from a woman younger than 45 in good health.

V gene TRBV7-9 combines with J gene TRBJ2-5; D is perhaps TRBD1 (6 bases). The V gene's germline CDR1 is SEHNR and CDR2 FQNEAQ (reference sequence). This CDR3 has 14 residues. Trimming left V 1 base short and J 4 bases short, with 10 bases between. CDR3 in amino acids: CASSLGTVRETQYF. CDR3 DNA sequence: TGTGCCAGCAGCTTAGGGACAGTCCGAGAGACCCAGTACTTC.

This sequence joins TRBV7-9 and TRBJ2-5, with D perhaps TRBD1 (6 bases). CDR3 size: 13 residues. Germline V gives CDR1 SEHNR, CDR2 FQNEAQ (reference sequence). V shed 3 bases and J shed 4 bases, with 9 bases lying between them. CDR3 residues: CASSFGRGETQYF. The CDR3 nucleotides are TGTGCCAGCAGCTTTGGCAGGGGAGAGACCCAGTACTTC.

This clone appeared a few times. The rearrangement joins TRBV6-2 or TRBV6-3 to TRBJ1-2, with TRBD1 as a possible D gene (6 bases). V was cut by 1 base and J by 0 bases, with 21 bases left in between. The CDR3 totals 19 residues. Germline CDR1 reads MNHEY; CDR2 reads SVGEGT. DNA for the CDR3: TGTGCCAGCAGTTACTTACTGGGAATCGCGGGGGCTCCTAACTATGGCTACACCTTC. Its protein is CASSYLLGIAGAPNYGYTF.

The gene calls are TRBV19 and TRBJ2-7; D is perhaps TRBD1 (6 bases). Trimming removed 4 bases at V and 2 bases at J, with 18 bases between. CDR1 is LNHDA, CDR2 SQIVND, per germline (reference sequence). This CDR3 has 16 residues. The CDR3 is CASSTERTAGTYEQYF. Here the CDR3 DNA reads TGTGCCAGTAGTACAGAAAGGACAGCCGGAACCTACGAGCAGTACTTC.

The chain couples TRBV4-2 to TRBJ2-5; TRBD1 or TRBD2 may be the D gene (6 bases each). Germline V gene data show CDR1 as LGHNA and CDR2 as YNFKEQ. V was pared by 4 bases and J by 3 bases, with 15 bases between. The CDR3 contains 15 residues. Here the CDR3 reads CASSLRGAMKETQYF. CDR3 in DNA: TGTGCCAGCAGCCTAAGGGGGGCCATGAAAGAGACCCAGTACTTC.

This clone was observed a single time. The chain links TRBV5-1 to TRBJ1-6; TRBD1 matches 8 bases. There are 13 residues in the CDR3. The ends lost 5 bases at V and 14 bases at J; junction bases unmatched: 9. Germline V gene lookup returns CDR1 SGHRS and CDR2 YFSETQ. The CDR3 loop reads CASRQDRDASLHF. In DNA form, the CDR3 reads TGCGCCAGCAGACAGGACAGGGACGCCTCCCTCCACTTT.

Details on this clone: A junction end diverges from the germline sequence, so it may reflect a read error. V gene TRBV3-1 (or the pseudogene TRBV3-2) combines with J gene TRBJ1-1, with 7 positions matching TRBD1. Germline V CDR1 and CDR2: LGHDT, YNNKEL (reference sequence). The CDR3 loop spans 16 amino acids. The CDR3 nucleotides read TGTGCCAGCACCCCCGGACAGGCCGGTGGCAACAGTGAAGCTTTCTTT. Its translation is CASTPGQAGGNSEAFF.

This rearrangement joins TRBV27 to TRBJ2-5; the D gene is possibly TRBD2 (6 bases). The V end lost 4 bases, the J end lost 5 bases, and 11 bases lay between the germline ends. The length of the CDR3 is 13 residues. CDR1 and CDR2 from the germline V gene are MNHEY and SMNVEV (reference sequence). CDR3 region: CASSWRAWETQYF. CDR3 nucleotides: TGTGCCAGCAGTTGGAGGGCCTGGGAGACCCAGTACTTC.

V is TRBV7-8 and J is TRBJ2-3; 12 bases match TRBD2. Germline loops: CDR1 SGHVS, CDR2 FQNEAQ. The ends lost 5 bases at V and 3 bases at J; junction bases unmatched: 12. CDR3 length: 18 residues. Here the CDR3 reads CASSPLRILAGGTDTQYF. CDR3 DNA: TGTGCCAGCAGCCCCCTGCGTATTCTAGCGGGAGGGACAGATACGCAGTATTTT.

J is TRBJ2-2 and V is TRBV7-7, with TRBD2 matching 8 bases. Per the germline V gene, CDR1 is SSHAT and CDR2 is FNYEAQ (reference sequence). V lost 2 bases and J lost 2; bases outside the gene matches: 1. This CDR3 spans 15 amino acids. CDR3 sequence reads: CASSLSGGNTGELFF. CDR3 bases: TGTGCCAGCAGCTTAAGCGGGGGTAACACCGGGGAGCTGTTTTTT.

This rearrangement joins TRBV4-2 to TRBJ2-5, with D perhaps TRBD2 (5 bases). This CDR3 region has 14 residues. V shed 0 bases and J shed 5 bases, with 10 bases lying between them. Germline assignment: CDR1 LGHNA and CDR2 YNFKEQ. The CDR3 here is CASSQDRLSETQYF. The CDR3 bases are TGTGCCAGCAGCCAAGATAGACTATCGGAGACCCAGTACTTC.